This T cell receptor beta chain emerged from a study of blood T cells in healthy people across ages. Study outcomes and limitations: Diversity estimates drawn from one million T cells were deemed underestimates.

The authors ran a second PCR of about 6 to 11 cycles using a sample-barcoded 5' primer and a J-beta primer mix. Each single sample gave us at least 2.5 million CDR3-containing paired-end reads. From the 5' RACE reads, TCRdb called clonotypes with MiXCR, one entry per CDR3 protein. The repertoire consists of approximately 1,700,000 distinct CDR3 sequences, with roughly 43% occurring once and the leading ten covering roughly 23%. The CDR3 covers 15 residues. From germline, CDR1 is LGHNA and CDR2 YSLEER. With respect to this clonotype: What it binds is not known. A junction boundary mismatches the germline segment, possibly from a read error.

The study drew donors from healthy Caucasian individuals in Russia aged roughly 6 to 90. A minimum of 6 micrograms of total RNA was extracted per sample. The TCR originated in a human donor in good health. Sequences were obtained from blood. The rearrangement links TRBV4-3 to TRBJ2-1; D is ambiguous. Here the CDR3 reads CTSSPDISSYNEQFF. In nucleotides, the CDR3 is TGCACCAGCAGCCCCGATATTAGCTCCTACAATGAGCAGTTCTTC.